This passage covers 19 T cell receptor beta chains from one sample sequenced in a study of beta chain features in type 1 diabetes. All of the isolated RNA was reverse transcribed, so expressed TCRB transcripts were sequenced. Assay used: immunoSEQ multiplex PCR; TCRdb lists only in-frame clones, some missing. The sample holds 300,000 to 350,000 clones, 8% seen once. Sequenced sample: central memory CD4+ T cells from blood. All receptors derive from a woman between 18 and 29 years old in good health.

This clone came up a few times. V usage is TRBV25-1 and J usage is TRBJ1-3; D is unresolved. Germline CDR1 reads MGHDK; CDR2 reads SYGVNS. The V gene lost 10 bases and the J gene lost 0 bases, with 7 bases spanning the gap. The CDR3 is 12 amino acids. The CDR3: CATHSSGNTIYF. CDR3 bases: TGTGCCACCCACAGCTCTGGAAACACCATATATTTT. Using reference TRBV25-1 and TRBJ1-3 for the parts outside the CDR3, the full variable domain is EADIYQTPRYLVIGTGKKITLECSQTMGHDKMYWYQQDPGMELHLIHYSYGVNSTEKGDLSSESTVSRIRTEHFPLTLESARPSHTSQYLCATHSSGNTIYFGEGSWLTVV.

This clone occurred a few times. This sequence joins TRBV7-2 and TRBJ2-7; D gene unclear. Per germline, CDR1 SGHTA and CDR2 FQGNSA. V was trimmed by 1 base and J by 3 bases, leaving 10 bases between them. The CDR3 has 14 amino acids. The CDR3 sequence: CASSLGEIGYEQYF. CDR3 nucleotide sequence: TGTGCCAGCAGCTTAGGGGAAATTGGCTACGAGCAGTACTTC.

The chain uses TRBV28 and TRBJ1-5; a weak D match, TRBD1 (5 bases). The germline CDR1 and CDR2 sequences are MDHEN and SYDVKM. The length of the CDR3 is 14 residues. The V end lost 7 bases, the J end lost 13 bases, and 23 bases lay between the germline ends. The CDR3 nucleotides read TGTGCCAGCAATCGAGGGTTGGGGGTAGGACCTCAGCATTTT. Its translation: CASNRGLGVGPQHF.

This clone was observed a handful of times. The CDR3 DNA is TGTGCCAGCAGCCGATGGGAGGGACAGGGAGTAGCCAAAAACATTCAGTACTTC. Its protein is CASSRWEGQGVAKNIQYF. The gene calls are TRBV14 and TRBJ2-4, with TRBD1 matching 9 bases. The ends lost 4 bases at V and 0 bases at J; junction bases unmatched: 10. This CDR3 is 18 amino acids long. Germline V CDR1 and CDR2: SGHDN, FVKESK.

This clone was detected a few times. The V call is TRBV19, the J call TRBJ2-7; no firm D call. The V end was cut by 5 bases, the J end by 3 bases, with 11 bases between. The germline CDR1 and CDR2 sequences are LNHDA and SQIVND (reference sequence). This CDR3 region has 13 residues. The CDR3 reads CASSLHSYYEQYF. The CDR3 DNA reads TGTGCCAGTAGTCTTCACAGCTACTACGAGCAGTACTTC. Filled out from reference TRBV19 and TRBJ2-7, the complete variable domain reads DGGITQSPKYLFRKEGQNVTLSCEQNLNHDAMYWYRQDPGQGLRLIYYSQIVNDFQKGDIAEGYSVSREKKESFPLTVTSAQKNPTAFYLCASSLHSYYEQYFGPGTRLTVT.

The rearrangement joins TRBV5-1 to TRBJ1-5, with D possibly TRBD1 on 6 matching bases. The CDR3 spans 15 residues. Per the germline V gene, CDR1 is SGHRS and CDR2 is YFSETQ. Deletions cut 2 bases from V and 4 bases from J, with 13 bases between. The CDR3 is CASSFDGQSNQPQHF. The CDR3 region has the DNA TGCGCCAGCAGCTTTGATGGACAGTCAAATCAGCCCCAGCATTTT.

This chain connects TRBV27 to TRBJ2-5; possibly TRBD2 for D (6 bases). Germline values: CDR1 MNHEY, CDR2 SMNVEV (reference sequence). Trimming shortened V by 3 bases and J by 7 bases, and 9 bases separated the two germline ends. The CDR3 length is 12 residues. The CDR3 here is CASSFPGGTQYF. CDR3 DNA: TGTGCCAGCAGTTTCCCCGGGGGGACCCAGTACTTC.

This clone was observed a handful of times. CDR3 loop: CASSARSQGTYEQYF. For the CDR3, the DNA is TGTGCCAGCTCAGCGAGATCCCAGGGCACCTACGAGCAGTACTTC. V usage is TRBV18 and J usage is TRBJ2-7, with D possibly being TRBD1 (5 bases). Trimming removed 5 bases from V and 2 bases from J, with 16 bases in between. Germline values: CDR1 KGHSH, CDR2 LQKENI. This CDR3 region has 15 residues. Full variable domain (missing parts from reference TRBV18 and TRBJ2-7): NAGVMQNPRHLVRRRGQEARLRCSPMKGHSHVYWYRQLPEEGLKFMVYLQKENIIDESGMPKERFSAEFPKEGPSILRIQQVVRGDSAAYFCASSARSQGTYEQYFGPGTRLTVT.

The chain's CDR3 is CASSPLTSGSYEQYF. CDR3 bases: TGTGCCAGCTCACCACTGACTAGCGGATCCTACGAGCAGTACTTC. The rearrangement uses TRBV18 and TRBJ2-7, with 9 bases that match TRBD2. J gave up 1 base and V 1 base, and 2 bases lay outside the gene matches. The CDR3 loop spans 15 amino acids. The germline gives CDR1 KGHSH, CDR2 LQKENI.

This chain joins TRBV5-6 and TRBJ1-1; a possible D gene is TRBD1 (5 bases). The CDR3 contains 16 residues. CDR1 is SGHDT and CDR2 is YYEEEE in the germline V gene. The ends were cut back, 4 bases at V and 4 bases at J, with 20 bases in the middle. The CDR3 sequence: CASSLLNGGRVTEAFF. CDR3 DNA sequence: TGTGCCAGCAGCCTCCTAAATGGGGGTCGGGTCACTGAAGCTTTCTTT.

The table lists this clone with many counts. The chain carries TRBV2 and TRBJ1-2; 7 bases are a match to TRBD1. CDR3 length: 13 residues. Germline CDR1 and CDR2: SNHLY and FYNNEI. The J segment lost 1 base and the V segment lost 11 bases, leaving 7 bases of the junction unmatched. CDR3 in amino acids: CAGRRDSNYGYTF. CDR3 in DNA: TGTGCCGGACGCCGGGACAGTAACTATGGCTACACCTTC. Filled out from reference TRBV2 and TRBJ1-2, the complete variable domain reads EPEVTQTPSHQVTQMGQEVILRCVPISNHLYFYWYRQILGQKVEFLVSFYNNEISEKSEIFDDQFSVERPDGSNFTLKIRSTKLEDSAMYFCAGRRDSNYGYTFGSGTRLTVV.

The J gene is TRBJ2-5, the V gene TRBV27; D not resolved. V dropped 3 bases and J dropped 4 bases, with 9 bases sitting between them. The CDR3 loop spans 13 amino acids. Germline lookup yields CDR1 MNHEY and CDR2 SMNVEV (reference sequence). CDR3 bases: TGTGCCAGCAGTTTTCGTCTTCGAGAGACCCAGTACTTC. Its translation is CASSFRLRETQYF.

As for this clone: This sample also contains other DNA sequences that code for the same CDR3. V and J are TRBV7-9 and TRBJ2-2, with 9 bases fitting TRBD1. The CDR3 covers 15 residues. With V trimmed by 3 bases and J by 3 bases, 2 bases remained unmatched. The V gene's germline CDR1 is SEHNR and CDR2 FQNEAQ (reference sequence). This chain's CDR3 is CASSFGQGHTGELFF. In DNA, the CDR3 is TGTGCCAGCAGCTTCGGACAGGGGCACACCGGGGAGCTGTTTTTT.

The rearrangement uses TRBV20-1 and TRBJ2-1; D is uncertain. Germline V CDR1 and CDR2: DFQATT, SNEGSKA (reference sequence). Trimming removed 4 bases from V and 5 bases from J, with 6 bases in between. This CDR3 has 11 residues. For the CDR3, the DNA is TGCAGTGCTAATCCACACAATGAGCAGTTCTTC. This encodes CSANPHNEQFF.

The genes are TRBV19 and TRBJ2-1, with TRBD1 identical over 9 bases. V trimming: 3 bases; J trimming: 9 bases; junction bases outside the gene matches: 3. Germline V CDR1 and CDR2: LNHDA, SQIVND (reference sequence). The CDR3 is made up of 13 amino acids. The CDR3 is CASSMDRGTEQFF. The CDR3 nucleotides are TGTGCCAGTAGTATGGACAGGGGTACTGAGCAGTTCTTC.

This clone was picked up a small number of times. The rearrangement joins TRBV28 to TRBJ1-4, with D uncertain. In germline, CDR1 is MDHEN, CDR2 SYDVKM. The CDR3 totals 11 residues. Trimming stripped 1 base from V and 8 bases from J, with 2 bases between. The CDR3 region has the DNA TGTGCCAGCAGTTTATACGAAAAACTGTTTTTT. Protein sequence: CASSLYEKLFF.

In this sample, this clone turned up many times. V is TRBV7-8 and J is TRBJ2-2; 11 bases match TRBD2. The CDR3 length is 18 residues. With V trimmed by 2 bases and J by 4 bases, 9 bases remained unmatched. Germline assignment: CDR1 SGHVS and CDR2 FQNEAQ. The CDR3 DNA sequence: TGTGCCAGCAGCTTACGACTAGCGGGACAGGATTCCACCGGGGAGCTGTTTTTT. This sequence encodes CASSLRLAGQDSTGELFF.

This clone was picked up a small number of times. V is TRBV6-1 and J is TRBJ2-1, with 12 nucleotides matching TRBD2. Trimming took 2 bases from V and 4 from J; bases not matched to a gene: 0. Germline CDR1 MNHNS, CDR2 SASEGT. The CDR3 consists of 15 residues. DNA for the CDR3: TGTGCCAGCAGTGAACTAGCGGGAGGGTACAATGAGCAGTTCTTC. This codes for CASSELAGGYNEQFF.

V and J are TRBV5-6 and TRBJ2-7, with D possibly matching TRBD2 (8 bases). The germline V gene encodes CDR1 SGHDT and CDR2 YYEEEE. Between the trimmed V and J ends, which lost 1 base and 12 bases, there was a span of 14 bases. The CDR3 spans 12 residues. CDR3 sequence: CASSLTGGGRYF. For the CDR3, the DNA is TGTGCCAGCAGCTTGACGGGAGGGGGCAGGTACTTC.